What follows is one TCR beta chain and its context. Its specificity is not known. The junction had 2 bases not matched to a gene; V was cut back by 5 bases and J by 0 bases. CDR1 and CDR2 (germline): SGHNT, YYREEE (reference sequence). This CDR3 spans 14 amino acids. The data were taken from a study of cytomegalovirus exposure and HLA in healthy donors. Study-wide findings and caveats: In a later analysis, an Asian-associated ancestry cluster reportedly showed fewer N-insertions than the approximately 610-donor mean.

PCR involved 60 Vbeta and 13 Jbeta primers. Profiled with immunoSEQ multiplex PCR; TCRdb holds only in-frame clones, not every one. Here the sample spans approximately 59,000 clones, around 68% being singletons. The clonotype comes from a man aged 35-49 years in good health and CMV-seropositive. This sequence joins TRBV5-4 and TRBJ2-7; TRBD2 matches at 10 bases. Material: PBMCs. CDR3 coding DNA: TGTGCCAGCAGTACTAGCGGGGACTCCTACGAGCAGTACTTC. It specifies CASSTSGDSYEQYF.